These 9 T cell receptor beta chains share one sample of origin, sequenced in a study of T cell repertoires in cytomegalovirus infection. TCRdb re-derived calls from the reads in MiXCR, one entry per CDR3 protein. This table holds 50,000 to 65,000 distinct CDR3 sequences, around 18% found once. No antigen has been assigned to these receptors. Sequencing was performed on CD8+ T cells from cultured PBMCs, taken from culture after CMV antigen stimulation. The receptors here all came from a human donor in good health (CMV status not recorded). Some clones in this sample may be carry-over from other donors' samples.

The chain carries TRBV28 and TRBJ2-2, with D possibly TRBD2 on 6 matching bases. Trimming took off 3 bases at V and 0 bases at J, with 14 bases between the two ends. Looked up from germline, CDR1 is MDHEN and CDR2 is SYDVKM. This CDR3 spans 17 amino acids. The CDR3 DNA is TGTGCCAGCAGTTTGAACCGGGACTGGGCGAACACCGGGGAGCTGTTTTTT. Translating it yields CASSLNRDWANTGELFF.

This clonotype turned up a few times. The rearrangement joins TRBV12-3 or TRBV12-4 to TRBJ1-1, with TRBD1 matching over 7 bases. The junction had 7 bases not matched to a gene; V was cut back by 8 bases and J by 1 base. This CDR3 region has 14 residues. The DNA for the CDR3 is TGTGCCAGCCGATCTAGACAGGGGAACACTGAAGCTTTCTTT. This gives the protein CASRSRQGNTEAFF.

This clonotype appeared many times. The chain joins TRBV7-2 to TRBJ2-1; 11 bases agree with TRBD2. CDR1 and CDR2 (germline): SGHTA, FQGNSA. Trimming took 1 base from V and 2 from J; bases not matched to a gene: 1. There are 16 residues in the CDR3. The chain's CDR3 is CASSLGSGGAYNEQFF. In DNA form, the CDR3 reads TGTGCCAGCAGCTTAGGTAGCGGGGGGGCCTACAATGAGCAGTTCTTC. Full variable domain (outside the CDR3, taken from reference TRBV7-2 and TRBJ2-1): GAGVSQSPSNKVTEKGKDVELRCDPISGHTALYWYRQSLGQGLEFLIYFQGNSAPDKSGLPSDRFSAERTGGSVSTLTIQRTQQEDSAVYLCASSLGSGGAYNEQFFGPGTRLTVL.

The gene calls are TRBV6-2 or TRBV6-3 and TRBJ2-3, with D possibly being TRBD2 (5 bases). There are 14 residues in the CDR3. V was pared by 2 bases and J by 5 bases, with 11 bases between. Per germline, CDR1 MNHEY and CDR2 SVGEGT. CDR3 sequence: CASSYETTGDTQYF. CDR3 nucleotide sequence: TGTGCCAGCAGTTACGAGACTACCGGAGATACGCAGTATTTT.

The genes are TRBV6-6 and TRBJ1-2, with TRBD1 as a possible D gene (6 bases). This CDR3 spans 15 amino acids. The V gene's germline CDR1 is MNHNY and CDR2 SVGAGI (reference sequence). Deletions cut 2 bases from V and 6 bases from J, with 16 bases between. CDR3 sequence: CASSYGPGDPNGYTF. CDR3 bases: TGTGCCAGCAGTTACGGCCCAGGGGACCCCAATGGCTACACCTTC.

This clonotype showed up just a few times. The rearrangement links TRBV27 to TRBJ2-3, with D unresolved. V was pared by 4 bases and J by 4 bases, with 12 bases between. Germline lookup yields CDR1 MNHEY and CDR2 SMNVEV (reference sequence). The CDR3 covers 14 residues. As DNA, the CDR3 is TGTGCCAGCAGTTCCCCCCGCGGCTCAGATACGCAGTATTTT. Protein sequence: CASSSPRGSDTQYF.

The J gene is TRBJ2-5, the V gene TRBV4-1, with 8 bases lining up with TRBD1. Germline values: CDR1 MGHRA, CDR2 YSYEKL. Trimming cost V 1 base and J 5 bases; bases outside gene matches: 9. The CDR3 runs to 16 residues. CDR3 DNA: TGCGCCAGCAGCCAAGCGGGACAGGCGAGTCGGGAGACCCAGTACTTC. It yields the protein CASSQAGQASRETQYF.

V gene TRBV7-2 combines with J gene TRBJ2-3; 9 positions agree with TRBD1. V lost 1 base, J lost 1 base, and 6 bases stayed unmatched. The germline CDR1 and CDR2 sequences are SGHTA and FQGNSA. The CDR3 has 17 amino acids. The CDR3 DNA is TGTGCCAGCAGCTTAGGCCCTAGGACAGGGGGCACAGATACGCAGTATTTT. Translated: CASSLGPRTGGTDTQYF.

V usage is TRBV7-9 and J usage is TRBJ1-5; D not resolved. Germline V CDR1 and CDR2: SEHNR, FQNEAQ (reference sequence). V was clipped by 5 bases and J by 2 bases, with 10 bases between them. The length of the CDR3 is 14 residues. CDR3 nucleotides: TGTGCCAGCAGCCAACCAGGACGCAATCAGCCCCAGCATTTT. Its protein is CASSQPGRNQPQHF. The variable domain in full, completed from reference TRBV7-9 and TRBJ1-5, reads DTGVSQNPRHKITKRGQNVTFRCDPISEHNRLYWYRQTLGQGPEFLTYFQNEAQLEKSRLLSDRFSAERPKGSFSTLEIQRTEQGDSAMYLCASSQPGRNQPQHFGDGTRLSIL.